Detailed here is one T cell receptor (beta chain). Terminally differentiated effector memory CD45RA+ cells were left out of the naive CD8 fraction, which was CD45RO-negative and positively selected for CCR7. All donors qualified as healthy HIV-negative adults and had experienced no recent acute infections or vaccinations. V dropped 1 base and J dropped 4; count of bases not matched to a gene: 10. CDR1 is SGHTA, CDR2 FQGTGA, per germline. There are 18 residues in the CDR3. These data come from a study of shared clonotypes between healthy human individuals. The assay was carried out at the deep level. The authors' processing: As immunoSEQ supplied junction-only sequences (without quality scores), filtering differed. This table comes from immunoSEQ multiplex PCR, and its TCRdb copy is limited to in-frame clones, with some not included. That table gives V, J and clone size, and the DNA gave D and trimming. Altogether about 580,000 clones are present, 95% to 98% being singletons, with the ten largest covering 0.3%.

Sequences were obtained from naive CD8+ T cells sorted from blood. The chain links TRBV7-3 to TRBJ2-2; the match to TRBD1 covers 9 bases. The clonotype comes from a man younger than 45 in good health. The CDR3 protein is CASSLSYGQGQSTGELFF. In DNA, the CDR3 is TGTGCCAGCAGCTTAAGCTACGGACAGGGGCAAAGCACCGGGGAGCTGTTTTTT.